This TCR beta chain was profiled in a study of blood T cell repertoires in COVID-19. Study-level background: PBMCs, B-cell-depleted T cells, or T cells were the source of the cDNA or gDNA that made up the material.

The age range of participants was about 18 to 95 years, with residence in under 25 US areas. The study assigned cohorts using participant-reported clinical history. Study processing details: Estimates of nucleated cell counts were drawn from the amplification of reference gene primers. Method: immunoSEQ multiplex PCR; TCRdb's copy keeps in-frame clones and lacks some. The DNA gave D and trimming, while V, J and clone size come from that table. The table records around 380,000 clones, 80% to 90% of them present only once. The V and J ends lost 6 bases and 5 bases, in that order; junction bases with no gene match: 7. The germline V gene has CDR1 LGHNA and CDR2 YSLEER. The CDR3 is made up of 14 amino acids.

This TCR came from a man aged 25-45 years who had recovered from COVID-19. The chain has TRBV4-3 and TRBJ1-2, with TRBD1 matching 9 bases. Sequencing was done on a sample of PBMCs or T cells enriched from blood (not recorded which). The CDR3 loop reads CASSGTDRGYGYTF. The CDR3 nucleotides read TGCGCCAGCAGTGGGACCGACAGGGGGTATGGCTACACCTTC.